Following are 28 T cell receptor beta chains from one sample sequenced in a study of shared clonotypes between healthy human individuals. Sequencing used immunoSEQ multiplex PCR; TCRdb keeps in-frame clones, though not all of them. The sample has some 200,000 clones, 65% to 80% seen once. Sequencing used memory CD4+ T cells sorted from blood. Documented subset: CD45RA-negative fraction. Receptors were obtained from a man aged 25-45 years in good health.

This clone was seen at least ten times. CDR3 sequence reads: CASSLTFGGHTEAFF. The CDR3 nucleotides are TGTGCCAGCAGCTTAACTTTCGGGGGCCACACTGAAGCTTTCTTT. V usage is TRBV7-3 and J usage is TRBJ1-1, with D maybe TRBD1 (6 bases). Germline CDR1 SGHTA, CDR2 FQGTGA. CDR3 length: 15 amino acids. The ends were cut back, 0 bases at V and 3 bases at J, with 11 bases in the middle.

In its sample, this clone was seen a few times. The chain links TRBV15 to TRBJ2-5; possibly TRBD2 for D (5 bases). The germline gives CDR1 LNHNV, CDR2 YYDKDF (reference sequence). The CDR3 has 16 amino acids. V lost 1 base to trimming and J lost 3 bases, with 15 bases between them. The CDR3 reads CATSRAGPGGEETQYF. The CDR3 nucleotides are TGTGCCACCAGCAGAGCCGGGCCCGGAGGTGAAGAGACCCAGTACTTC.

The chain carries TRBV2 and TRBJ2-1; 10 bases are shared with TRBD2. Germline values: CDR1 SNHLY, CDR2 FYNNEI. The CDR3 extends over 15 amino acids. Trimming cost V 8 bases and J 9 bases; bases outside gene matches: 13. CDR3 nucleotides: TGTGCCAGCGTTCAAGATACTAGCGGGATGGTTGAGCAGTTCTTC. Its translation is CASVQDTSGMVEQFF.

This clone was seen only once. The chain uses TRBV20-1 and TRBJ2-1; unclear D gene. From germline, CDR1 is DFQATT and CDR2 SNEGSKA (reference sequence). The CDR3 is 10 residues long. V gave up 5 bases and J gave up 8 bases, with 7 bases separating them. The DNA of the CDR3 is TGCAGTGCTTCAATTGATGAGCAGTTCTTC. It yields the protein CSASIDEQFF.

This chain connects TRBV5-1 to TRBJ2-1; 7 nucleotides agree with TRBD2. V shed 0 bases, J shed 8 bases, and the junction held 2 bases outside the gene matches. This CDR3 comprises 13 residues. Looked up from germline, CDR1 is SGHRS and CDR2 is YFSETQ. This chain's CDR3 is CASSLVGGDEQFF. The CDR3 region has the DNA TGCGCCAGCAGCTTGGTTGGGGGGGATGAGCAGTTCTTC.

The V gene is TRBV7-2, the J gene TRBJ2-7, with 8 bases aligning to TRBD1. V lost 2 bases to trimming and J lost 2 bases; unmatched junction nucleotides: 5. The CDR3 runs 15 residues. CDR1 and CDR2 from the germline V gene are SGHTA and FQGNSA. The DNA of the CDR3 is TGTGCCAGCAGCTTATGGCTGGACAGGGCCTACGAGCAGTACTTC. Amino acid sequence: CASSLWLDRAYEQYF.

V is TRBV28 and J is TRBJ2-1, with 7 bases fitting TRBD2. The CDR3 consists of 14 residues. Germline-derived CDR1 and CDR2 are MDHEN and SYDVKM. The junction had 7 bases not matched to a gene; V was cut back by 9 bases and J by 2 bases. CDR3: CASLEGRAYNEQFF. DNA for the CDR3: TGTGCCAGTCTCGAGGGGAGGGCCTACAATGAGCAGTTCTTC.

This chain connects TRBV9 to TRBJ2-7, with TRBD2 identical over 9 bases. Trimming removed 0 bases from V and 0 bases from J; junction bases left unmatched: 10. In germline, CDR1 is SGDLS, CDR2 YYNGEE. The CDR3 is 18 amino acids. The chain's CDR3 is CASSVADLTSGLSYEQYF. The CDR3 DNA is TGTGCCAGCAGCGTAGCCGACTTGACTAGCGGACTCTCCTACGAGCAGTACTTC.

The chain couples TRBV11-2 to TRBJ1-2; 10 nucleotides match TRBD1. The ends lost 5 bases at V and 7 bases at J; junction bases unmatched: 4. Germline CDR1 is SGHAT and CDR2 is FQNNGV. The CDR3 has 13 amino acids. CDR3 loop: CASSLGQGGGYTF. The CDR3 DNA follows: TGTGCCAGCAGCCTAGGACAGGGGGGTGGCTACACCTTC.

The chain joins TRBV4-1 to TRBJ2-7; weak D call: TRBD2 (6 bases). The germline V gene has CDR1 MGHRA and CDR2 YSYEKL. Deletions cut 0 bases from V and 4 bases from J, with 19 bases between. The CDR3 contains 17 residues. The CDR3 is CASSQDRGARGSYEQYF. CDR3 coding DNA: TGCGCCAGCAGCCAAGATAGAGGCGCTCGGGGGTCTTACGAGCAGTACTTC.

The J gene is TRBJ2-3, the V gene TRBV5-4, with 9 bases lining up with TRBD2. The CDR3 covers 16 residues. CDR1 and CDR2 (germline): SGHNT, YYREEE (reference sequence). J was trimmed by 2 bases and V by 4 bases; bases with no gene match: 8. CDR3 nucleotides: TGTGCCAGCAGCGCGGGGCTAGCGGGGATCACAGATACGCAGTATTTT. Translating gives CASSAGLAGITDTQYF.

This clone was seen a few times. The chain has TRBV7-2 and TRBJ2-2, with D perhaps matching TRBD1 or TRBD2 (5 bases each). The germline CDR1 and CDR2 sequences are SGHTA and FQGNSA. CDR3 length: 15 residues. V lost 4 bases and J lost 6, with 15 bases in between. The CDR3 sequence: CASSSGAPRAGELFF. Written as DNA, the CDR3 is TGTGCCAGCAGCTCCGGGGCCCCCCGAGCCGGGGAGCTGTTTTTT.

The rearrangement links TRBV4-1 to TRBJ1-4; a weak D match, TRBD1 (5 bases). Trimming shortened V by 5 bases and J by 7 bases, and 14 bases separated the two germline ends. Germline V gives CDR1 MGHRA, CDR2 YSYEKL. This CDR3 contains 14 residues. The CDR3, as DNA: TGCGCCAGCAGCGCCCGGGACGGAGGTGAAAAACTGTTTTTT. Its protein is CASSARDGGEKLFF.

This clone has just a few counts. The chain combines TRBV13 with TRBJ2-5; either TRBD1 or TRBD2 may fit D (5 bases each). The CDR3 has 15 residues. V was cut by 0 bases and J by 5 bases, with 13 bases left in between. Looked up from germline, CDR1 is PRHDT and CDR2 is FYEKMQ (reference sequence). CDR3 sequence: CASSLGVVEGETQYF. In DNA, the CDR3 is TGTGCCAGCAGCTTAGGAGTCGTAGAGGGGGAGACCCAGTACTTC.

The CDR3 loop reads CSANGNEQFF. The CDR3 DNA follows: TGCAGTGCTAACGGCAATGAGCAGTTCTTC. The genes are TRBV20-1 and TRBJ2-1; D not resolved. The length of the CDR3 is 10 residues. Trimming removed 4 bases from V and 6 bases from J, with 4 bases in between. Germline V gene lookup returns CDR1 DFQATT and CDR2 SNEGSKA (reference sequence).

The chain employs TRBV5-5 and TRBJ2-5; maybe TRBD1 (6 bases). Germline CDR1 SGHKS, CDR2 YYEKEE (reference sequence). Deletions cut 4 bases from V and 7 bases from J, with 14 bases between. The CDR3 consists of 13 residues. CDR3: CASSPGTFGTQYF. Written as DNA, the CDR3 is TGTGCCAGCAGCCCCGGGACATTCGGGACCCAGTACTTC.

J is TRBJ2-5 and V is TRBV9; no reliable D call. Trimming shortened V by 0 bases and J by 2 bases, and 8 bases separated the two germline ends. Germline V CDR1 and CDR2: SGDLS, YYNGEE. This CDR3 comprises 14 residues. CDR3 DNA: TGTGCCAGCAGCGTAGTCGGGTTACAAGAGACCCAGTACTTC. This encodes CASSVVGLQETQYF.

This chain uses TRBV11-2 with TRBJ2-1; no clear D gene. The germline V gene has CDR1 SGHAT and CDR2 FQNNGV. This CDR3 comprises 14 residues. V was cut by 3 bases and J by 0 bases, with 6 bases left in between. The DNA for the CDR3 is TGTGCCAGCAGCTTGTCCCTCTCCTACAATGAGCAGTTCTTC. This translates into CASSLSLSYNEQFF.

In its sample, this clone was seen a few times. V is TRBV5-1 and J is TRBJ2-1; tentative D call: TRBD1 (6 bases). Germline assignment: CDR1 SGHRS and CDR2 YFSETQ. The CDR3 totals 15 residues. The V end was cut by 5 bases, the J end by 6 bases, with 18 bases between. The CDR3 reads CASRKGPLQGNEQFF. CDR3 DNA sequence: TGCGCCAGCAGAAAAGGACCCTTACAGGGCAATGAGCAGTTCTTC. Using reference TRBV5-1 and TRBJ2-1 for the parts outside the CDR3, the full variable domain is KAGVTQTPRYLIKTRGQQVTLSCSPISGHRSVSWYQQTPGQGLQFLFEYFSETQRNKGNFPGRFSGRQFSNSRSEMNVSTLELGDSALYLCASRKGPLQGNEQFFGPGTRLTVL.

In its sample, this clone was seen a few times. The J gene is TRBJ2-7, the V gene TRBV9; 9 bases agree with TRBD1. Trimming took 4 bases from V and 3 from J; bases not matched to a gene: 8. The germline V gene encodes CDR1 SGDLS and CDR2 YYNGEE. This CDR3 has 15 residues. CDR3 DNA sequence: TGTGCCAGCAGCTCACTGGGGACAGGGAGCTACGAGCAGTACTTC. It translates to CASSSLGTGSYEQYF.

Here the CDR3 reads CASHRVGNTGELFF. CDR3 nucleotides: TGTGCCAGCCACAGGGTGGGGAACACCGGGGAGCTGTTTTTT. V gene TRBV11-2 combines with J gene TRBJ2-2; a weak D match, TRBD1 (6 bases). Germline-derived CDR1 and CDR2 are SGHAT and FQNNGV. The CDR3 is 14 residues long. Trimming took off 8 bases at V and 1 base at J, with 11 bases between the two ends. The variable domain in full, completed from reference TRBV11-2 and TRBJ2-2, reads EAGVAQSPRYKIIEKRQSVAFWCNPISGHATLYWYQQILGQGPKLLIQFQNNGVVDDSQLPKDRFSAERLKGVDSTLKIQPAKLEDSAVYLCASHRVGNTGELFFGEGSRLTVL.

The DNA of the CDR3 is TGTGCCAGTAGTACGACTAGCGGGAGACTAAAGACCCAGTACTTC. Amino acid sequence: CASSTTSGRLKTQYF. The rearrangement uses TRBV19 and TRBJ2-5, with TRBD2 matching over 12 bases. J gave up 6 bases and V 4 bases, and 6 bases lay outside the gene matches. CDR1 is LNHDA and CDR2 is SQIVND in the germline V gene (reference sequence). The CDR3 length is 15 residues.

V usage is TRBV25-1 and J usage is TRBJ2-7; TRBD2 agrees at 7 bases. Germline values: CDR1 MGHDK, CDR2 SYGVNS. The CDR3 length is 16 residues. With V trimmed by 6 bases and J by 5 bases, 16 bases remained unmatched. Here the CDR3 reads CASRQPRASGLDEQYF. CDR3 in DNA: TGTGCCAGCAGACAACCCCGGGCTAGCGGTCTTGACGAGCAGTACTTC.

The genes are TRBV6-1 and TRBJ1-2; 8 bases agree with TRBD1. Germline assignment: CDR1 MNHNS and CDR2 SASEGT. The CDR3 has 15 residues. Trimming at V came to 4 bases and at J to 4 bases, leaving 8 bases not matched to a gene. CDR3 residues: CASSGPGQVSYGYTF. The CDR3 region has the DNA TGTGCCAGCAGTGGACCGGGACAGGTCTCCTATGGCTACACCTTC.

The sample holds one count of this clone. This chain connects TRBV5-6 to TRBJ2-7, with D maybe TRBD2 (5 bases). CDR1 SGHDT and CDR2 YYEEEE come from the germline V gene. The V end lost 0 bases, the J end lost 2 bases, and 6 bases lay between the germline ends. The CDR3 is 13 amino acids. CDR3 bases: TGTGCCAGCAGCTTGGGAGGGACCTACGAGCAGTACTTC. This gives the protein CASSLGGTYEQYF.

The V gene is TRBV2, the J gene TRBJ2-1; D assignment may be TRBD1 or TRBD2 (5 bases each). The V end lost 11 bases, the J end lost 11 bases, and 19 bases lay between the germline ends. The CDR3 is made up of 12 amino acids. Germline assignment: CDR1 SNHLY and CDR2 FYNNEI. The CDR3 sequence: CAAEDTGTQQFF. The CDR3 DNA follows: TGTGCCGCAGAGGATACCGGGACCCAGCAGTTCTTC.

The CDR3 coding sequence is TGTGCCAGTAGTATGACAGAGAGCTCCTACAATGAGCAGTTCTTC. Translating gives CASSMTESSYNEQFF. The genes are TRBV19 and TRBJ2-1, with D possibly being TRBD1 (5 bases). Germline V gives CDR1 LNHDA, CDR2 SQIVND (reference sequence). V dropped 3 bases and J dropped 0 bases, with 9 bases sitting between them. The CDR3 covers 15 residues.

V is TRBV28 and J is TRBJ1-1, with D uncertain. The CDR3 is 14 residues long. Between the trimmed V and J ends, which lost 7 bases and 3 bases, there was a span of 15 bases. Germline V gives CDR1 MDHEN, CDR2 SYDVKM. The CDR3 sequence is CASTLRVLYTEAFF. CDR3 in DNA: TGTGCCAGCACCCTACGGGTCCTCTACACTGAAGCTTTCTTT.